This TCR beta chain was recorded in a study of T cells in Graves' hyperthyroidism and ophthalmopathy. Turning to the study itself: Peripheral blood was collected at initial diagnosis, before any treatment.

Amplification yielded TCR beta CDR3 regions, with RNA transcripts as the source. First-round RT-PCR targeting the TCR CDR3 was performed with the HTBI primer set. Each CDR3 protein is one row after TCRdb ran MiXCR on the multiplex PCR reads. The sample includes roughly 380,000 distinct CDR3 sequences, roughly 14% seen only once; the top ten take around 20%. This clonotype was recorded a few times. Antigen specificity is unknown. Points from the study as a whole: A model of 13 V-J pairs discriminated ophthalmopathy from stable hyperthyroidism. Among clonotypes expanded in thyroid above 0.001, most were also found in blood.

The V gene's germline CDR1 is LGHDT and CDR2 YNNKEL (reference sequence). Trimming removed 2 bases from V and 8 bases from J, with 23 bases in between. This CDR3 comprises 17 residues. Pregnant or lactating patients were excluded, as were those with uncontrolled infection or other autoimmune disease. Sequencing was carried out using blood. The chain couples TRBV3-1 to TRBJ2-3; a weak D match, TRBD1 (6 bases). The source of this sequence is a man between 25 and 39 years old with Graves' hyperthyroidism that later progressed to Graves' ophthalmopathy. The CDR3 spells CASSQTGWTPSGFTQYF. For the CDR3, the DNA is TGTGCCAGCAGCCAAACAGGGTGGACTCCATCGGGATTTACGCAGTATTTT.